This TCR beta chain stems from a study of blood T cells in healthy people across ages. Germline V gives CDR1 SGHTA, CDR2 FQGNSA. The CDR3 runs to 17 residues. V was pared by 2 bases and J by 4 bases, with 19 bases between. A second about 7 to 12 cycle PCR used barcoded and J-beta primers. Each cDNA molecule received a tag from a template-switch adaptor that had 12 random nucleotides. TCRdb recomputed calls from the 5' RACE reads with MiXCR, one row per CDR3 protein. The table includes roughly 800,000 distinct CDR3 sequences, roughly 64% detected once. This clonotype was sampled from a man younger than 40 in good health. The sample taken for sequencing was blood. The V call is TRBV7-2, the J call TRBJ2-3; D is perhaps TRBD2 (5 bases). The CDR3 nucleotides read TGTGCCAGCAGCTTAAGCGGCGTATTGGGAACGGCAGATACGCAGTATTTT. This sequence encodes CASSLSGVLGTADTQYF. Together with reference TRBV7-2 and TRBJ2-3, the CDR3 gives the full variable domain: GAGVSQSPSNKVTEKGKDVELRCDPISGHTALYWYRQSLGQGLEFLIYFQGNSAPDKSGLPSDRFSAERTGGSVSTLTIQRTQQEDSAVYLCASSLSGVLGTADTQYFGPGTRLTVL.